The T cell receptor beta chain described here comes from a study of CD8 T cells in ankylosing spondylitis. Germline V lookup: CDR1 LGHDT, CDR2 YNNKEL (reference sequence). The CDR3 loop spans 14 amino acids. V trimming: 4 bases; J trimming: 4 bases; junction bases outside the gene matches: 2. Study results and caveats: As reported, disease-linked clones showed significant enrichment in matched ankylosing spondylitis synovial fluid. Among TCR beta sequences, a motif of 7 to 9 highly homologous variants appeared characteristic of ankylosing spondylitis blood. The authors found the disease-linked clones to be CD8+ and relatively rare in peripheral blood.

TCRdb ran MiXCR on the 5' RACE reads and lists one entry per CDR3 protein. The table includes roughly 100,000 distinct CDR3 sequences, around 24% detected once. As concerns this clonotype: What it binds is not known.

This TCR came from a male donor with ankylosing spondylitis. The specimen was synovial fluid, either unsorted or a sorted T cell fraction (not recorded which). This chain connects TRBV3-1 to TRBJ1-5, with 9 bases fitting TRBD1. The CDR3 sequence is CASSLGQGNQPQHF. The CDR3 nucleotides are TGTGCCAGCAGCCTAGGACAGGGGAATCAGCCCCAGCATTTT.